The 22 T cell receptor beta chains below come from one sample, sequenced in a study of regulatory T cells in long-lasting Graves disease. The time point: newly diagnosed GD, antithyroid drugs for less than 3 months. TCR sequences were obtained from RNA taken from PBMCs. Arm-PCR of CDR3 regions and iRepertoire HTBI primers were the basis on which TCR beta libraries were built. TCRdb itself ran the multiplex PCR reads through MiXCR, one entry per CDR3 protein. The sample lists around 500,000 distinct CDR3 sequences; about 16% were seen once. This same sample was also part of a study on T cells in Graves' hyperthyroidism and ophthalmopathy.

The material was peripheral blood mononuclear cells (PBMCs), obtained at new diagnosis, from a patient treated with antithyroid drugs. These receptors all stem from a woman aged 35-65 years with Graves disease.

This clonotype came up a few times. V gene TRBV4-1 combines with J gene TRBJ2-5, with 9 bases aligning to TRBD1. The CDR3 has 14 amino acids. J lost 0 bases, V lost 5 bases, and 1 base had no gene match. The germline gives CDR1 MGHRA, CDR2 YSYEKL. The CDR3 sequence is CASSDRGNQETQYF. For the CDR3, the DNA is TGCGCCAGCAGCGACAGGGGGAACCAAGAGACCCAGTACTTC.

The DNA of the CDR3 is TGTGCCAGCAGTATTTGGGTGAACACTGAAGCTTTCTTT. Its translation: CASSIWVNTEAFF. The chain couples TRBV27 to TRBJ1-1; the D is unclear. The CDR3 is made up of 13 amino acids. V lost 5 bases to trimming and J lost 0 bases, with 7 bases between them. Germline CDR1 and CDR2: MNHEY and SMNVEV (reference sequence).

The chain is built from TRBV20-1 and TRBJ2-3; TRBD2 is a possible D gene (5 bases). From germline, CDR1 is DFQATT and CDR2 SNEGSKA (reference sequence). Trimming cost V 3 bases and J 1 base, with 8 bases left between them. This CDR3 has 13 residues. In nucleotides, the CDR3 is TGCAGTGCTAGTTGGGGAGGCACAGATACGCAGTATTTT. Translated: CSASWGGTDTQYF.

There are many counts of this clonotype. The gene calls are TRBV27 and TRBJ1-1, with D tentatively TRBD1 (6 bases). The germline V and J ends were trimmed by 7 bases and 2 bases, with 14 bases remaining between them. CDR3 length equals 14 residues. CDR1 is MNHEY, CDR2 SMNVEV, per germline (reference sequence). The CDR3 protein is CASTRRGPNTEAFF. The DNA of the CDR3 is TGTGCCAGCACCCGGCGGGGGCCCAACACTGAAGCTTTCTTT.

This clonotype was picked up many times. The chain has TRBV3-1 and TRBJ2-1; 9 bases fit TRBD2. CDR3 length: 16 amino acids. Germline loops: CDR1 LGHDT, CDR2 YNNKEL (reference sequence). V lost 1 base to trimming and J lost 4 bases; unmatched junction nucleotides: 5. The CDR3 sequence is CASSQVPAGGYNEQFF. CDR3 DNA: TGTGCCAGCAGCCAAGTCCCAGCGGGGGGATACAATGAGCAGTTCTTC.

In its sample, this clonotype was seen many times. The chain carries TRBV18 and TRBJ1-2; D gene unclear. This CDR3 contains 15 residues. CDR1 is KGHSH, CDR2 LQKENI, per germline. Between the trimmed V and J ends, which lost 1 base and 4 bases, there was a span of 13 bases. DNA for the CDR3: TGTGCCAGCTCACCACGCTCCGAGGGCTCCTATGGCTACACCTTC. This translates into CASSPRSEGSYGYTF. Supplemented by reference TRBV18 and TRBJ1-2, the full variable domain reads NAGVMQNPRHLVRRRGQEARLRCSPMKGHSHVYWYRQLPEEGLKFMVYLQKENIIDESGMPKERFSAEFPKEGPSILRIQQVVRGDSAAYFCASSPRSEGSYGYTFGSGTRLTVV.

This clonotype came up once. It may be a read error: a sequence one base away is much more abundant. The chain joins TRBV6-1 to TRBJ2-1; 7 bases fit TRBD2. This CDR3 has 12 amino acids. Trimming cost V 7 bases and J 7 bases; bases outside gene matches: 4. CDR1 and CDR2 from the germline V gene are MNHNS and SASEGT. In DNA, the CDR3 is TGTGCCAGCATCCTGGGGGGGAATGAGCAGTTCTTC. Its translation: CASILGGNEQFF.

The J gene is TRBJ1-4, the V gene TRBV7-8; D uncertain. The CDR3 loop spans 15 amino acids. Trimming took 1 base from V and 5 from J, leaving 11 bases between them. Germline lookup yields CDR1 SGHVS and CDR2 FQNEAQ. The CDR3 is CASSLEEGRNEKLFF. CDR3 in DNA: TGTGCCAGCAGCTTAGAAGAGGGTAGAAATGAAAAACTGTTTTTT.

This clonotype was found many times. V and J are TRBV5-5 and TRBJ1-1, with TRBD1 matching over 7 bases. This CDR3 spans 14 amino acids. Germline CDR1 SGHKS, CDR2 YYEKEE (reference sequence). Trimming at V came to 4 bases and at J to 3 bases, leaving 6 bases not matched to a gene. CDR3 coding DNA: TGTGCCAGCAGCAGGCGGGACAGAGACACTGAAGCTTTCTTT. Translated: CASSRRDRDTEAFF.

In its sample, this clonotype was seen many times. V and J are TRBV4-1 and TRBJ1-1; D is unclear. CDR1 and CDR2 (germline): MGHRA, YSYEKL. This CDR3 is 13 amino acids long. The V end lost 0 bases, the J end lost 5 bases, and 7 bases lay between the germline ends. DNA of the CDR3: TGCGCCAGCAGCCAAGATCACTTGACTGAAGCTTTCTTT. Translated, it gives CASSQDHLTEAFF.

This chain connects TRBV10-3 to TRBJ1-6; no firm D call. V shed 0 bases and J shed 6 bases, with 9 bases lying between them. From germline, CDR1 is ENHRY and CDR2 SYGVKD. This CDR3 is 15 amino acids long. CDR3 bases: TGTGCCATCAGTGAGTCGGGTCAGTCTAATTCACCCCTCCACTTT. Translated: CAISESGQSNSPLHF.

This clonotype was picked up many times. V usage is TRBV6-1 and J usage is TRBJ2-7; D is ambiguous. Trimming cost V 6 bases and J 5 bases, with 8 bases left between them. Germline CDR1 reads MNHNS; CDR2 reads SASEGT. This CDR3 has 11 residues. The CDR3 region is CASSTLHEQYF. The CDR3, as DNA: TGTGCCAGCAGCACACTCCACGAGCAGTACTTC.

This sequence joins TRBV18 and TRBJ1-2, with a possible D match to TRBD1 (6 bases). Trimming stripped 2 bases from V and 3 bases from J, with 13 bases between. CDR3 length: 15 residues. Germline V gene lookup returns CDR1 KGHSH and CDR2 LQKENI. In nucleotides, the CDR3 is TGTGCCAGCTCACCAGGACAGACCCCAGACTATGGCTACACCTTC. Protein: CASSPGQTPDYGYTF.

J is TRBJ2-5 and V is TRBV28; TRBD2 might be the D (5 bases). This CDR3 has 13 amino acids. Germline V CDR1 and CDR2: MDHEN, SYDVKM. V was shortened by 6 bases and J by 5 bases, with 13 bases between the two germline ends. In nucleotides, the CDR3 is TGTGCCAGCAGAATCGGAGGCGATGAGACCCAGTACTTC. As protein: CASRIGGDETQYF.

At least ten counts were recorded for this clonotype. This rearrangement joins TRBV20-1 to TRBJ1-2; D not resolved. The ends were cut back, 3 bases at V and 5 bases at J, with 10 bases in the middle. CDR1 and CDR2 (germline): DFQATT, SNEGSKA (reference sequence). The CDR3 has 12 residues. CDR3 coding DNA: TGCAGTGCTAGTCCCAGAGCGTATGGCTACACCTTC. Its translation: CSASPRAYGYTF.

This clonotype was observed many times. The V gene is TRBV19, the J gene TRBJ1-5; D is unclear. Germline V gene data show CDR1 as LNHDA and CDR2 as SQIVND (reference sequence). Deletions cut 3 bases from V and 2 bases from J, with 11 bases between. There are 15 residues in the CDR3. This CDR3 is CASSMVPVGNQPQHF. CDR3 sequence (DNA): TGTGCCAGTAGTATGGTACCCGTGGGCAATCAGCCCCAGCATTTT.

This clonotype was seen just once. The chain has TRBV15 and TRBJ1-2; D perhaps matches TRBD1 (6 bases). V was pared by 11 bases and J by 1 base, with 26 bases between. This CDR3 comprises 17 residues. Germline loops: CDR1 LNHNV, CDR2 YYDKDF (reference sequence). CDR3 sequence reads: CAVTRGAREVVNYGYTF. The CDR3 DNA follows: TGTGCCGTTACGCGGGGGGCCCGGGAGGTGGTTAACTATGGCTACACCTTC. Supplemented by reference TRBV15 and TRBJ1-2, the full variable domain reads DAMVIQNPRYQVTQFGKPVTLSCSQTLNHNVMYWYQQKSSQAPKLLFHYYDKDFNNEADTPDNFQSRRPNTSFCFLDIRSPGLGDTAMYLCAVTRGAREVVNYGYTFGSGTRLTVV.

Turning to this clonotype: This sequence is one base from a far larger clone and is likely a read error. V and J are TRBV6-2 or TRBV6-3 and TRBJ1-1; D remains ambiguous. The germline V gene encodes CDR1 MNHEY and CDR2 SVGEGT. The CDR3 sequence is 14 residues long. V lost 2 bases and J lost 0, with 7 bases in between. CDR3 sequence: CASSYVQLNTEAFF. CDR3 DNA: TGTGCCAGCAGTTACGTACAGTTGAACACTGAAGCTTTCTTT.

This clonotype was detected many times. The rearrangement uses TRBV3-1 and TRBJ2-7, with no clear D. This CDR3 contains 12 residues. The germline gives CDR1 LGHDT, CDR2 YNNKEL (reference sequence). Trimming removed 0 bases from V and 4 bases from J, with 4 bases in between. The CDR3 reads CASSQEGYEQYF. For the CDR3, the DNA is TGTGCCAGCAGCCAAGAAGGGTACGAGCAGTACTTC.

This clonotype was observed a handful of times. The J gene is TRBJ1-6, the V gene TRBV27, with a tentative D call TRBD1 (6 bases). This CDR3 contains 16 residues. Trimming took off 8 bases at V and 7 bases at J, with 21 bases between the two ends. Germline CDR1 MNHEY, CDR2 SMNVEV (reference sequence). CDR3 bases: TGTGCCAGCGCACGACCCGGTGGGGACACAAATTCACCCCTCCACTTT. Translation: CASARPGGDTNSPLHF.

This sequence joins TRBV7-9 and TRBJ2-3, with D possibly being TRBD2 (7 bases). Per germline, CDR1 SEHNR and CDR2 FQNEAQ (reference sequence). Trimming removed 1 base from V and 2 bases from J, with 10 bases in between. The CDR3 has 15 residues. The CDR3 coding sequence is TGTGCCAGCAGCTTAGGGGCGGGGGCCACAGATACGCAGTATTTT. This encodes CASSLGAGATDTQYF.

Concerning this clonotype: This sequence may be a read error, since a much larger clone differs from it by one base. The gene calls are TRBV3-1 and TRBJ2-7, with 9 bases fitting TRBD2. Germline V gene data show CDR1 as LGHDT and CDR2 as YNNKEL (reference sequence). V gave up 5 bases and J gave up 4 bases; unmatched junction bases: 12. CDR3 size: 16 residues. DNA for the CDR3: TGTGCCAGCAGCTCGCAACTAGCGGGTGGGCCTTACGAGCAGTACTTC. Protein product: CASSSQLAGGPYEQYF.